A selection of T cell receptor beta chains follows, all from one sample in a study of blood T cell repertoires in COVID-19. Repertoires were generated with immunoSEQ multiplex PCR, while TCRdb's copy carries only in-frame clones and drops some. The table lists about 360,000 clones, around 86% of them singletons, with around 3% in the top ten. Sequencing was carried out using peripheral blood. These TCRs come from a human donor in a cohort sampled during active COVID-19. Each CDR3 is given with its conserved first and last residue. The D gene is left open where the match is weak. Not all rows give a size; the values are once, few, many and, for expanded clones, a class.

v_call,clone_size,d_call,j_call,cdr3_aa,cdr3_nt
TRBV5-6,.,TRBD1,TRBJ1-1,CASRTTGGHTEAFF,TGTGCCAGCAGAACCACAGGGGGCCACACTGAAGCTTTCTTT
TRBV5-6,.,.,TRBJ2-7,CASSLRGDQDRNYYEQYF,TGTGCCAGCAGCTTGAGGGGGGACCAGGACAGGAACTACTACGAGCAGTACTTC
TRBV18,.,TRBD1,TRBJ1-2,CASSTRTGDGYTF,TGTGCCAGCTCAACGAGGACAGGGGATGGCTACACCTTC
TRBV27,.,TRBD2,TRBJ2-7,CASSLSSGVLLYEQYF,TGTGCCAGCAGTTTATCTAGCGGGGTGCTGCTCTACGAGCAGTACTTC
TRBV9,few,.,TRBJ1-1,CASSVQDMNTEAFF,TGTGCCAGCAGCGTACAGGACATGAACACTGAAGCTTTCTTT
TRBV7-9,once,TRBD2,TRBJ2-1,CASSTRLAANQLGYNEQFF,TGTGCCAGCAGCACGCGACTAGCGGCGAACCAGTTGGGCTACAATGAGCAGTTCTTC
TRBV25-1,.,.,TRBJ2-1,CASSESGEQFF,TGTGCCAGCAGTGAATCGGGTGAGCAGTTCTTC
TRBV18,.,TRBD2,TRBJ2-2,CASSLTGGANTGELFF,TGTGCCAGCTCCCTCACGGGGGGGGCGAACACCGGGGAGCTGTTTTTT
TRBV2,.,TRBD1,TRBJ2-7,CASSLRQGTSYEQYF,TGTGCCAGCAGTTTACGACAGGGGACCTCTTACGAGCAGTACTTC
TRBV27,.,TRBD1,TRBJ2-7,CASSLASPGTEPFYEQYF,TGTGCCAGCAGTTTAGCTTCCCCAGGGACAGAGCCTTTCTACGAGCAGTACTTC
TRBV7-2,once,TRBD2,TRBJ2-5,CASSTRTSGVQETQYF,TGTGCCAGCAGCACCCGGACTAGCGGGGTCCAAGAGACCCAGTACTTC
TRBV2,.,TRBD1,TRBJ1-3,CASSDTGGSGNTIYF,TGTGCCAGCAGTGACACAGGGGGCTCTGGAAACACCATATATTTT
TRBV6-5,.,.,TRBJ2-7,CASSPGSLTYEQYF,TGTGCCAGCAGCCCCGGGTCCTTGACCTACGAGCAGTACTTC
TRBV19,once,.,TRBJ1-3,CGTREGNTIYF,TGTGGAACGAGGGAAGGAAACACCATATATTTT
TRBV19,.,TRBD1,TRBJ1-5,CASSTGGDQPQHF,TGTGCCAGTAGCACAGGGGGGGATCAGCCCCAGCATTTT
TRBV28,.,.,TRBJ1-3,CASSRISGNTIYF,TGTGCCAGCAGTCGTATATCTGGAAACACCATATATTTT
TRBV19,.,.,TRBJ1-5,CASSIVPGPQHF,TGTGCCAGTAGTATAGTTCCCGGGCCCCAGCATTTT